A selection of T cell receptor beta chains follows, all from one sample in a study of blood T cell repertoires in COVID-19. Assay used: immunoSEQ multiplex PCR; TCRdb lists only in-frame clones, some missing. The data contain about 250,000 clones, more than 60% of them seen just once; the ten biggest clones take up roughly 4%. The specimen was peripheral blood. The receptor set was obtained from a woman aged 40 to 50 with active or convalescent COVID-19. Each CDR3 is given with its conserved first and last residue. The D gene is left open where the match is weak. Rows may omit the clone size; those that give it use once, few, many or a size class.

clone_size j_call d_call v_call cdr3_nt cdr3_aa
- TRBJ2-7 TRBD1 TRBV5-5 TGTGCCAGCAGCTTGCCGGGACAGGGAACCTACGAGCAGTACTTC CASSLPGQGTYEQYF
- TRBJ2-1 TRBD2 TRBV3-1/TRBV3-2 TGTGCCAGCAGCCATAGGAGCGGGGGGGACAATGAGCAGTTCTTC CASSHRSGGDNEQFF
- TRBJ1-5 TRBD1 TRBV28 TGTGCCAGCAGTACCCCCGGACAGGCCAATCAGCCCCAGCATTTT CASSTPGQANQPQHF
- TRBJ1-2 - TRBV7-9 TGTGCCAGCAGCTTAGGGTTGTATGGGAGGGAGTCCTATGGCTACACCTTC CASSLGLYGRESYGYTF
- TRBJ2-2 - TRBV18 TGTGCCAGCGGGCGACCAGACCCCGGGGAGCTGTTTTTT CASGRPDPGELFF
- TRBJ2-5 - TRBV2 TGTGCCAGCAGTACCATTGGACAAGGAGGGGAGACCCAGTACTTC CASSTIGQGGETQYF
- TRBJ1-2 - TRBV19 TGTGCCAGTACCGTCACAGGCCCAGGGGAGGGCGGCTACACCTTC CASTVTGPGEGGYTF
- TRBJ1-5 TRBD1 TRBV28 TGTGCCAGCAGCGGGACAGGGGTTGGTAGTCAGCCCCAGCATTTT CASSGTGVGSQPQHF
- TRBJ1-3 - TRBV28 TGTGCCAGCGGGACTTTGTCGCAGGGCCGGTCAGGAAACACCATATATTTT CASGTLSQGRSGNTIYF
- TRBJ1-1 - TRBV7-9 TGTGCCAGCAGCTTACTACGAGGGCGGGCCGAAGCTTTCTTT CASSLLRGRAEAFF
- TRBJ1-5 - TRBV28 TGTGCCAGCAGACTACCCGGGGGGAGTAGCAATCAGCCCCAGCATTTT CASRLPGGSSNQPQHF
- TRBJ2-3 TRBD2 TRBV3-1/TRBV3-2 TGTGCCAGCAGCCAAGCCTATAGCGGGGGGACCACAGATACGCAGTATTTT CASSQAYSGGTTDTQYF
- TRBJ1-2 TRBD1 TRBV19 TGTGCCAGTAGTCCACTAGACAGGGGCTATGGCTACACCTTC CASSPLDRGYGYTF
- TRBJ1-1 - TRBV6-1 TGTGCCAGCAGTGAAGCGGCAGGGACTGAAGCTTTCTTT CASSEAAGTEAFF
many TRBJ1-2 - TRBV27 TGTGCCAGCGGCGGGATTTATGGCTACACCTTC CASGGIYGYTF
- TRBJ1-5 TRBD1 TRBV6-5 TGTGCCAGCAGGCGACAGGGGCAAGGCAATCAGCCCCAGCATTTT CASRRQGQGNQPQHF
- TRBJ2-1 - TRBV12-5 TGTGTTAGTGGTGCAGACTTGGGTGAGCAGTTCTTC CVSGADLGEQFF
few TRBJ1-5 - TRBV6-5 TGTGCCAGCAGTTCCGGAGGTTATAGCAATCAGCCCCAGCATTTT CASSSGGYSNQPQHF
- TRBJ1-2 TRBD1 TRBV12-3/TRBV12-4 TGTGCCAGCAGTTGGACAGGGAAAGGCTACACCTTC CASSWTGKGYTF
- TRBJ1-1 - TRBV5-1 TGCGCCAGCAGCTTGGCCGTACAGGTAATGAACACTGAAGCTTTCTTT CASSLAVQVMNTEAFF
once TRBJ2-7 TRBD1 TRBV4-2 TGTGCCAGCAGCCACGCAGGGGGTTCGTTCACGGGGGAGCAGTACTTC CASSHAGGSFTGEQYF
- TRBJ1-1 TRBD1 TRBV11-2 TGTGCCAGCAGCCTTTCTACCTTTACGACAGGGGTGAACACTGAAGCTTTCTTT CASSLSTFTTGVNTEAFF